This T cell receptor beta chain derives from a study of tumor-infiltrating lymphocytes in primary liver carcinoma. Study context: The patients included men and women who were aged 30 to 69 years.

From unsorted bulk tissue weighing roughly 19-32 mg, DNA and RNA were co-extracted. Trimming at V came to 4 bases and at J to 1 base, leaving 3 bases not matched to a gene. The CDR3 extends over 14 amino acids. Germline CDR1 SGHRS, CDR2 YFSETQ. Regarding the study as a whole: Just around 8-24% of top clones spanned all five tumor regions.

Starting material of 400 to 600 ng total RNA yielded TCR beta cDNA via a constant-region primer. ARM-PCR was slightly modified, and three nested multiplex PCR rounds with it gave rise to the TCR beta libraries. Each of the first two PCR rounds ran about 9 cycles with TRBV1-TRBV30 forward and C-beta reverse primers. Each CDR3 protein gets one entry after TCRdb re-called the multiplex PCR reads with MiXCR. The sample consists of about 70,000 distinct CDR3 sequences, roughly three quarters of them appearing once. This clonotype occurred many times. What it binds is unknown. The TCR comes from a middle-aged man with primary liver carcinoma and hepatitis B virus infection. Material for sequencing was liver tumor tissue from sampling region 4. Described subset: tumor region T4, right-lateral pole. The J gene is TRBJ2-7, the V gene TRBV5-1, with 9 bases that match TRBD2. CDR3 nucleotides: TGCGCCAGCAGCAGAACTAGCGGGTCCTACGAGCAGTACTTC. Translated: CASSRTSGSYEQYF.